This entry concerns a single T cell receptor beta chain. The antigen is undetermined. This specimen comes from a study of shared clonotypes between healthy human individuals. V gave up 9 bases and J gave up 6 bases; unmatched junction bases: 18. The CDR3 has 19 residues. Per the germline V gene, CDR1 is MDHEN and CDR2 is SYDVKM. Genomic DNA belonging to each subset was distributed in equal measure over several immunoSEQ plates. The method was immunoSEQ multiplex PCR; TCRdb's version includes in-frame clones alone and lacks a portion of them. The table includes around 2.5 million clones, over 85% detected once. Caucasian adults residing in Nashville, Tennessee made up all the donors. General study results and limits: Non-shared clonotypes showed lower generation probabilities than clonotypes common to all four donors. Generally, estimated richness proved larger in naive subsets than it did in memory subsets.

Sequenced input: naive CD4+ T cells from PBMCs. Sample subset: CD45RA+ positively selected. This TCR came from a man aged 18 to 29 in good health. Some clones in this sample may be carry-over from other donors' samples. V and J are TRBV28 and TRBJ2-3; 16 nucleotides match TRBD2. The CDR3 here is CASDSGLAGGGVRIDTQYF. The CDR3 DNA sequence: TGTGCCAGTGACTCGGGACTAGCGGGAGGGGGAGTGAGGATCGATACGCAGTATTTT.